This TCR beta chain was sequenced for a study of read filtering for tumor transcriptome and immune sequencing. Turning to the study itself: The cohort had more than 16 men and some 13 women aged about 45 to 90, mean roughly 66 years.

As concerns this clonotype: Its antigen is undetermined.

The study's findings and limits: Without single-read clonotypes, shared clonotype proportions correlated more between IR-seq and RNA-seq.

This library used roughly 400 ng RNA and molecular barcoded adaptors spanning alpha/delta and beta/gamma chains. Via MiXCR, TCRdb re-called the reads, giving one row per CDR3 protein. This sample carries 35,000 to 50,000 distinct CDR3 sequences, around 11% of them seen once, and the ten largest clones take around 30%. The origin of this receptor is a donor aged 40 or over with multiple myeloma. The sequencing sample was made of a population of CD138-negative cells sorted from bone marrow.

In DNA, the CDR3 is TGCGCCAGCAGCTCCCTGAACACCGGGGAGCTGTTTTTT. Its translation is CASSSLNTGELFF. The genes are TRBV5-1 and TRBJ2-2, with D hard to call. The CDR3 is made up of 13 amino acids. V dropped 3 bases and J dropped 1 base, with 4 bases sitting between them. Germline CDR1 reads SGHRS; CDR2 reads YFSETQ.